This T cell receptor (beta chain) was sequenced in a study of identical twins. Study-wide findings and caveats: Twins showed weaker excess sharing in their beta out-of-frame sequences. The analysis was cross-sectional rather than longitudinal within donors.

Comments on this clonotype: As yet, its antigen is unknown.

CDR3 size: 15 residues. Trimming removed 1 base from V and 6 bases from J, with 13 bases in between. Germline assignment: CDR1 SEHNR and CDR2 FQNEAQ (reference sequence). Carrying unique molecular identifiers, the cDNA also gained a universal primer site through template switching. TCRdb used MiXCR to reprocess the 5' RACE reads, holding one entry per CDR3 protein. The repertoire includes fewer than 250,000 distinct CDR3 sequences, 6% to 8.5% of them detected once, and around 5% sits in the top ten. These same data were also listed under a study on yellow fever vaccine responses in identical twins.

This TCR was sampled from a woman younger than 30 in good health. The sample consisted of CD8+ T cells sorted from blood. The J gene is TRBJ2-4, the V gene TRBV7-9; D call uncertain. The CDR3 region is CASSLERYGGNIQYF. In nucleotides, the CDR3 is TGTGCCAGCAGCTTAGAGAGGTACGGTGGAAACATTCAGTACTTC.